Sequencing of this T cell receptor (beta chain) was carried out in a study of T cell repertoires in cytomegalovirus infection. The overall study: Signatures in public TCR beta sequences pointed to both CMV infection and matching HLA type. Notes on the study in general: Totalled public TCR beta family frequency picked out people who carried CMV plus the relevant HLA. Dominant in the ex vivo response were TCR beta clonotypes restricted by HLA-C and specific for CMV.

This CDR3 comprises 15 residues. V shed 2 bases and J 4 bases; nucleotides not matched to a gene: 8. Germline lookup yields CDR1 MNHEY and CDR2 SVGEGT. As concerns this clonotype: Its antigen is currently unknown.

TCRdb independently ran MiXCR on the reads; one entry per CDR3 protein. The sample includes some 100,000 distinct CDR3 sequences, 20% to 30% of them seen just once. This chain joins TRBV6-2 or TRBV6-3 and TRBJ2-7; TRBD2 agrees at 7 bases. The TCR sequence derives from a human donor in good health (CMV status not recorded). Some clones in this sample may be carry-over from other donors' samples. Sequencing used CD8+ T cells from PBMCs. The chain's CDR3 is CASSYPREVKYEQYF. In DNA form, the CDR3 reads TGTGCCAGCAGTTACCCCCGGGAGGTCAAATACGAGCAGTACTTC.